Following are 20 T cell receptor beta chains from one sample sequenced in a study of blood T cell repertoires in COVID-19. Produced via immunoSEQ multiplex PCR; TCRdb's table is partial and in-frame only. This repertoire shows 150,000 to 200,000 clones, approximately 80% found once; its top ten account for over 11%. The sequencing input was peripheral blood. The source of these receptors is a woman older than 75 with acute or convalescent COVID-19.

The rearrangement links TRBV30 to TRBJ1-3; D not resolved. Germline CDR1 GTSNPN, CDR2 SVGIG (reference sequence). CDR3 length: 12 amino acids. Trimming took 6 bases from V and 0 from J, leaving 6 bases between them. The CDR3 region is CACLSSGNTIYF. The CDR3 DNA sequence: TGTGCCTGTTTATCCTCTGGAAACACCATATATTTT.

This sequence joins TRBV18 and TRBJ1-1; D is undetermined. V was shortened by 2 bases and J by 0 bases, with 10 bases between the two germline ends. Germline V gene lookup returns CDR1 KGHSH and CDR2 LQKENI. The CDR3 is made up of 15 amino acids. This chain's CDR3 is CASSPGRTVNTEAFF. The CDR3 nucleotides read TGTGCCAGCTCACCAGGGAGAACAGTGAACACTGAAGCTTTCTTT.

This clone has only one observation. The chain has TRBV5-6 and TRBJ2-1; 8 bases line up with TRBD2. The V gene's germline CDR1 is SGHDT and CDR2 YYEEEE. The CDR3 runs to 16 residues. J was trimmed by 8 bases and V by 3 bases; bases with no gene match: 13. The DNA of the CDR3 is TGTGCCAGCAGCTCGCTCGGACTAGCAGACTCCCATGAGCAGTTCTTC. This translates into CASSSLGLADSHEQFF.

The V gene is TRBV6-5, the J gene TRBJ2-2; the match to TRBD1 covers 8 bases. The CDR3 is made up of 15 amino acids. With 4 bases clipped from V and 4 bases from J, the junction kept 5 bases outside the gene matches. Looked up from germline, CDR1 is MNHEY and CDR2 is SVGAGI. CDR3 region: CASSSGGAGTGELFF. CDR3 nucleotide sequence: TGTGCCAGCAGTTCAGGGGGCGCCGGCACCGGGGAGCTGTTTTTT.

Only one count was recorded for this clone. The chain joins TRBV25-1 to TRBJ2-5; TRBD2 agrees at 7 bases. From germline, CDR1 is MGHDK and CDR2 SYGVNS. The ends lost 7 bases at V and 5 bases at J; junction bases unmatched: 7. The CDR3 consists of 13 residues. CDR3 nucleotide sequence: TGTGCCAGCACCTTGGGGGGGTTGGAGACCCAGTACTTC. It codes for CASTLGGLETQYF.

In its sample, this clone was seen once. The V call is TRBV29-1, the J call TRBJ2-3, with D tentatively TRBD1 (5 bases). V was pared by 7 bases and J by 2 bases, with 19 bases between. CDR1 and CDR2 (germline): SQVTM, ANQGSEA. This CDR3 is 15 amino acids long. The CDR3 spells CSGASGRGLTDTQYF. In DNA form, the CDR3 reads TGCAGCGGAGCCTCAGGGCGCGGTCTCACAGATACGCAGTATTTT.

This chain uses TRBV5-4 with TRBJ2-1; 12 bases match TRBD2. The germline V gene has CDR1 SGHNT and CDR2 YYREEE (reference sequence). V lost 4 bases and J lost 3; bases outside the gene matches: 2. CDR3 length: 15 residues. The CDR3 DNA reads TGTGCCAGCAGCCTGACTAGCGGGAGCTACAATGAGCAGTTCTTC. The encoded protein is CASSLTSGSYNEQFF. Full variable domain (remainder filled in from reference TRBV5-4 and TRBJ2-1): ETGVTQSPTHLIKTRGQQVTLRCSSQSGHNTVSWYQQALGQGPQFIFQYYREEENGRGNFPPRFSGLQFPNYSSELNVNALELDDSALYLCASSLTSGSYNEQFFGPGTRLTVL.

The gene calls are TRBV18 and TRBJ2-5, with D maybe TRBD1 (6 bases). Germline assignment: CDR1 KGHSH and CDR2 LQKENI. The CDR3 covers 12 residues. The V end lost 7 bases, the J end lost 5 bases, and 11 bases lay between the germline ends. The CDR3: CASFTQGETQYF. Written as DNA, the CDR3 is TGTGCCAGCTTTACCCAGGGGGAGACCCAGTACTTC.

The CDR3 protein is CSARDRRNTEAFF. The CDR3 DNA reads TGCAGCGCCCGGGACAGAAGAAACACTGAAGCTTTCTTT. This chain links TRBV29-1 with TRBJ1-1; 7 bases fit TRBD1. V lost 7 bases to trimming and J lost 2 bases; unmatched junction nucleotides: 7. There are 13 residues in the CDR3. The germline gives CDR1 SQVTM, CDR2 ANQGSEA.

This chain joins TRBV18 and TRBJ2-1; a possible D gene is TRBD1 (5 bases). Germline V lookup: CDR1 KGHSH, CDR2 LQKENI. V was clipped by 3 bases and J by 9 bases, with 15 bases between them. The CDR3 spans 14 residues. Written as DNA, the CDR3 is TGTGCCAGCTCACCTACAGGTTCTGGCAGTGAGCAGTTCTTC. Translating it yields CASSPTGSGSEQFF. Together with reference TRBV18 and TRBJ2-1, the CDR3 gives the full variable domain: NAGVMQNPRHLVRRRGQEARLRCSPMKGHSHVYWYRQLPEEGLKFMVYLQKENIIDESGMPKERFSAEFPKEGPSILRIQQVVRGDSAAYFCASSPTGSGSEQFFGPGTRLTVL.

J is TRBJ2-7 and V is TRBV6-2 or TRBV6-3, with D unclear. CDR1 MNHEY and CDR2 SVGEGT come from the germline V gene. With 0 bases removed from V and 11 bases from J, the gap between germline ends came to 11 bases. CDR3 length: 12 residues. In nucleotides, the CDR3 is TGTGCCAGCAGTTACTCGAGTATGTTTGAGTACTTC. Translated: CASSYSSMFEYF.

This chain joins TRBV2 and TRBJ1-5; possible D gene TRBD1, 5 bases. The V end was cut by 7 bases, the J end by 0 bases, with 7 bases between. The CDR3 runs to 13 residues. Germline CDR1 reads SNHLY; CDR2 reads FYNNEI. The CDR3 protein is CASTRASNQPQHF. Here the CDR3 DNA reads TGTGCCAGCACCAGGGCTAGCAATCAGCCCCAGCATTTT. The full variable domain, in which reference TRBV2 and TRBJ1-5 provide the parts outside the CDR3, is EPEVTQTPSHQVTQMGQEVILRCVPISNHLYFYWYRQILGQKVEFLVSFYNNEISEKSEIFDDQFSVERPDGSNFTLKIRSTKLEDSAMYFCASTRASNQPQHFGDGTRLSIL.

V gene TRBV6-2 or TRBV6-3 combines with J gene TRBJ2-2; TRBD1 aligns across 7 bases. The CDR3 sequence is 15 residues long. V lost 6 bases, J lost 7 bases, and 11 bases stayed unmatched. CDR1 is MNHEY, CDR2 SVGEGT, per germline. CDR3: CASSPDREGGGELFF. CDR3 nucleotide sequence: TGTGCCAGCAGCCCCGACAGGGAAGGAGGCGGGGAGCTGTTTTTT.

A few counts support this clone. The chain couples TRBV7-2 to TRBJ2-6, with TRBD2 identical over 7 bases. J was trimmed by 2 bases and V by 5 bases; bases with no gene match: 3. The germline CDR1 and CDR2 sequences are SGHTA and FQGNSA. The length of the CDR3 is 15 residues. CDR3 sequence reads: CASSQGGTGANVLTF. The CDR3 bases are TGTGCCAGCAGCCAGGGAGGGACTGGGGCCAACGTCCTGACTTTC. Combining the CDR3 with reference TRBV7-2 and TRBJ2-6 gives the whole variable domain GAGVSQSPSNKVTEKGKDVELRCDPISGHTALYWYRQSLGQGLEFLIYFQGNSAPDKSGLPSDRFSAERTGGSVSTLTIQRTQQEDSAVYLCASSQGGTGANVLTFGAGSRLTVL.

For the CDR3, the DNA is TGTGCCAGCAGCTTGGAAGTCCGAGACACCGGGGAGCTGTTTTTT. Protein sequence: CASSLEVRDTGELFF. V gene TRBV5-6 combines with J gene TRBJ2-2, with D unresolved. Per the germline V gene, CDR1 is SGHDT and CDR2 is YYEEEE. The CDR3 consists of 15 residues. V lost 0 bases and J lost 3, with 9 bases in between.

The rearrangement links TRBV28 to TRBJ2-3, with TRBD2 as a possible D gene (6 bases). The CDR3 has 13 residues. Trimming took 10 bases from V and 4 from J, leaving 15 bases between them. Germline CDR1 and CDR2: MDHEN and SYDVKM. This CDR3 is CATTGTVSDTQYF. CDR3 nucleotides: TGTGCCACCACCGGGACTGTGTCAGATACGCAGTATTTT.

The CDR3 loop is CASKREGSYNEQFF. The DNA of the CDR3 is TGCGCCAGTAAGCGGGAGGGTTCCTACAATGAGCAGTTCTTC. The chain is built from TRBV5-1 and TRBJ2-1; 10 bases are a match to TRBD2. The V gene end was trimmed by 8 bases and the J gene end by 1 base; junction bases not matched to a gene: 3. CDR1 SGHRS and CDR2 YFSETQ come from the germline V gene. The CDR3 contains 14 residues.

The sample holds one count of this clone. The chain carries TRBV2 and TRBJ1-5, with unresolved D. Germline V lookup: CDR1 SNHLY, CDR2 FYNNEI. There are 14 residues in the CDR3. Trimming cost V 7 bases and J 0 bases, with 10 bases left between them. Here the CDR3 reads CASTRVNSNQPQHF. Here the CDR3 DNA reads TGTGCCAGCACCCGGGTGAATAGCAATCAGCCCCAGCATTTT.

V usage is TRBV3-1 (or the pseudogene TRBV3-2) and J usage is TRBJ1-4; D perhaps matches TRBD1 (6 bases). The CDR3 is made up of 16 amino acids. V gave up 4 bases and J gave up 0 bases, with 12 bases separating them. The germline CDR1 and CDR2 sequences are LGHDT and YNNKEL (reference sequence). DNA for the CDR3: TGTGCCAGCAGCCCCTTGGGGGCAGCAACTAATGAAAAACTGTTTTTT. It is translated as CASSPLGAATNEKLFF.

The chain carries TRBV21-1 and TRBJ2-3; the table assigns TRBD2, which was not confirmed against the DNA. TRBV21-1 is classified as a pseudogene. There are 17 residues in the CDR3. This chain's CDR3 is CASSQRRRGIPTDTQYF. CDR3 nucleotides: TGTGCCAGCAGCCAAAGGAGGAGAGGGATCCCCACAGATACGCAGTATTTT.